Listed below are T cell receptor beta chains from one sample, sequenced in a study of T cell repertoires in cytomegalovirus infection. Their antigens are not known. Each CDR3 protein gets one entry after TCRdb re-called the reads with MiXCR. The sample has some 590,000 distinct CDR3 sequences; under 45% are singletons. The specimen was cultured PBMCs, collected from culture after CMV antigen stimulation. The receptors stem from a human donor in good health (CMV status not recorded). Some clones in this sample may be carry-over from other donors' samples. Each CDR3 is given with its conserved first and last residue. Fields, in order: J gene, D gene, V gene, clone size, CDR3 DNA, CDR3 protein. A D gene is named only where the DNA matches it firmly. Rows may omit the clone size; those that give it use once, few, many or a size class.

TRBJ1-4,NA,TRBV15,NA,TGTGCCACCAGCGGTGGGCCCGGGGTCAATGAAAAACTGTTTTTT,CATSGGPGVNEKLFF
TRBJ1-1,NA,TRBV5-1,NA,TGCGCCAGCAGCGGGGGGACGGCGGGGACTGAAGCTTTCTTT,CASSGGTAGTEAFF
TRBJ2-2,NA,TRBV7-2,NA,TGTGCCAGCAGCCGAACTAGATTTACGAACACCGGGGAGCTGTTTTTT,CASSRTRFTNTGELFF
TRBJ2-7,TRBD2,TRBV7-6,NA,TGTGCCAGCAGCCGCCACGCTAGCGGGGGTTACGAGCAGTACTTC,CASSRHASGGYEQYF
TRBJ2-5,NA,TRBV6-1,NA,TGTGCCAGCAGTGAAGTCCCAGGGCTTTACGGGACCCAGTACTTC,CASSEVPGLYGTQYF
TRBJ2-1,TRBD2,TRBV7-9,once,TGTGCCAGCAGCTCCATTGGACTAGCGGGAGTCCAGGAGCAGTTCTTC,CASSSIGLAGVQEQFF
TRBJ2-1,TRBD2,TRBV4-3,few,TGCGCCAGCAGCCCCAGCGCGGGAGGGTACAATGAGCAGTTCTTC,CASSPSAGGYNEQFF
TRBJ2-3,TRBD2,TRBV10-3,NA,TGTGCCTTCAGTGAGTCTGTTCCTAGCGGGGGACCAGATACGCAGTATTTT,CAFSESVPSGGPDTQYF
TRBJ2-7,NA,TRBV4-3,NA,TGCGCCAGCAGCCAAGGGGACACGTCCTACGAGCAGTACTTC,CASSQGDTSYEQYF
TRBJ1-3,NA,TRBV7-8,NA,TGTGCCAGCAGCCCGAAGGACCGGGGGTGGACCATATATTTT,CASSPKDRGWTIYF
TRBJ2-7,NA,TRBV6-6,NA,TGTGCCACGGTTTTGGGGGCGCGGGACGAGCAGTACTTC,CATVLGARDEQYF
TRBJ2-6,NA,TRBV7-6,few,TGTGCCAGCAGCTTAGCGGGGTACCGCTCTGGGGCCAACGTCCTGACTTTC,CASSLAGYRSGANVLTF
TRBJ2-5,NA,TRBV7-9,few,TGTGCCAGCAGCTTACACGGCTGGGCATTGGAGACCCAGTACTTC,CASSLHGWALETQYF
TRBJ2-3,TRBD2,TRBV19,NA,TGTGCCAGTAGTGCCCCCCGGGCGGGGAGGGGCACAGATACGCAGTATTTT,CASSAPRAGRGTDTQYF
TRBJ2-1,NA,TRBV4-3,few,TGCGCCAGCTCCCGAGGCGTATACTCCTACAATGAGCAGTTCTTC,CASSRGVYSYNEQFF
TRBJ2-7,TRBD2,TRBV15,NA,TGTGCCACCAGCGCCGCTGGGCTAGCGGGCCTCTACGAGCAGTACTTC,CATSAAGLAGLYEQYF
TRBJ2-2,NA,TRBV19,NA,TGTGCCAGTAGTATTTACCAAGATAACACCGGGGAGCTGTTTTTT,CASSIYQDNTGELFF
TRBJ2-2,NA,TRBV4-2,NA,TGTGCCAGCAGCCCCAACCGGCTAGGGGCCGGGGAGCTGTTTTTT,CASSPNRLGAGELFF
TRBJ2-4,NA,TRBV7-2,many,TGTGCCAGCAGCTCCGCAGCGGTATATAAAAACATTCAGTACTTC,CASSSAAVYKNIQYF
TRBJ2-5,TRBD1,TRBV6-2/TRBV6-3,NA,TGTGCCAGCAGTCACAGGGGGCGGCAAGAGACCCAGTACTTC,CASSHRGRQETQYF
TRBJ2-3,NA,TRBV7-2,many,TGTGCCAGCAGCTTAGCGCAGGATAGCACAGATACGCAGTATTTT,CASSLAQDSTDTQYF
TRBJ2-1,NA,TRBV7-7,NA,TGTGCCAGCAGCTTAATCCCCCAGGGGGGCCATGAGCAGTTCTTC,CASSLIPQGGHEQFF
TRBJ1-1,NA,TRBV5-4,NA,TGTGCCAGCAGCTTACCCATAGCGTCCTCCACTGAAGCTTTCTTT,CASSLPIASSTEAFF
TRBJ1-1,NA,TRBV7-8,many,TGTGCCAGCAGCCAGACCGGGACTTTGGCTTTCTTT,CASSQTGTLAFF
TRBJ2-3,TRBD1,TRBV7-2,few,TGTGCCAGCAGCTCCTGGGGACAGGGGGGGGATACGCAGTATTTT,CASSSWGQGGDTQYF
TRBJ2-2,TRBD2,TRBV4-1,NA,TGCGCCAGCAGCCAATCCCGGGGACTAGCGGGAATCACCGGGGAGCTGTTTTTT,CASSQSRGLAGITGELFF
TRBJ2-7,TRBD1,TRBV15,NA,TGTGCCACCAGCAGGGAGACAGGGGGCACCTACGAGCAGTACTTC,CATSRETGGTYEQYF
TRBJ2-2,NA,TRBV12-3/TRBV12-4,NA,TGTGCCAGCAGTTTGGACGGGAACGCCGGGGAGCTGTTTTTT,CASSLDGNAGELFF
TRBJ1-5,NA,TRBV12-3/TRBV12-4,NA,TGTGCCAGCAGCAACCGGGACGTACCTGACCAGCCCCAGCATTTT,CASSNRDVPDQPQHF
TRBJ1-5,TRBD1,TRBV12-3/TRBV12-4,few,TGTGCCAGCACCCCAGGGGGTCAGCCCCAGCATTTT,CASTPGGQPQHF
TRBJ1-2,NA,TRBV7-6,few,TGTGCCAGCAGCAAAGCAGGCTCCTCTATTTATGGCTACACCTTC,CASSKAGSSIYGYTF
TRBJ2-7,TRBD1,TRBV7-2,NA,TGTGCCAGCAGTCGGACAGGGGGCCCCTACGAGCAGTACTTC,CASSRTGGPYEQYF
TRBJ2-2,NA,TRBV6-1,NA,TGTGCCAGCAGTGAATATTGGGGGTCCACCGGGGAGCTGTTTTTT,CASSEYWGSTGELFF